This T cell receptor beta chain was recorded in a study of human T cells and chemical hapten exposure. Authors' analysis steps: The number of TCRs in each sample had a median of roughly 100,000 and spanned roughly 23,224 to 700,000. MiXCR, run by TCRdb on the RACE reads, gives a single entry per CDR3 protein. The V and J calls were not made by the authors but by TCRdb's processing. In the table there are about 400,000 distinct CDR3 sequences, about 6.9% of which are singletons. This clonotype occurred a few times. Antigen specificity is unknown. General observations from the study: After DPC sensitization, TCRs above 1 in 1000 frequency showed no change.

CDR3 length: 15 amino acids. Trimming at V came to 5 bases and at J to 6 bases, leaving 8 bases not matched to a gene. The germline V gene encodes CDR1 SGHAT and CDR2 FQNNGV. Time point denoted: patch test 2, 6 weeks after DPC sensitization. Treatment meaning: therapeutic diphenylcyclopropenone sensitization with weekly scalp DPC. This sequence was found in a woman under 30 with alopecia areata. Some clones in this sample may be carry-over from other donors' samples. Source: whole blood, taken in connection with sensitization to the hapten diphenylcyclopropenone (DPC). This chain links TRBV11-2 with TRBJ2-2, with TRBD1 matching over 8 bases. The CDR3 spells CASSPGDRRAGELFF. The CDR3 DNA is TGTGCCAGCAGCCCGGGGGACAGGAGGGCCGGGGAGCTGTTTTTT.